Shown below are 10 T cell receptor beta chains from a single sample sequenced in a study of blood T cells in healthy people across ages. A J-beta primer mix and a sample-barcoded 5' primer were used in a second PCR of about 7 to 12 cycles. Using its own MiXCR run on the 5' RACE reads, TCRdb lists one record per CDR3 protein. The profile shows hundreds of thousands of distinct CDR3 sequences, around 43% of them singletons. The specimen was blood. The source is a man aged 60 to 69 in good health.

This clonotype was recorded a few times. The rearrangement uses TRBV29-1 and TRBJ2-1; D may correspond to TRBD1 or TRBD2 (5 bases each). With 1 base removed from V and 2 bases from J, the gap between germline ends came to 15 bases. Germline lookup yields CDR1 SQVTM and CDR2 ANQGSEA. This CDR3 has 16 residues. The CDR3 nucleotides read TGCAGCGTTGAAGGGGGGTGGGATAACACCTACAATGAGCAGTTCTTC. It specifies CSVEGGWDNTYNEQFF.

The V call is TRBV7-2, the J call TRBJ2-7; D may correspond to TRBD1 or TRBD2 (5 bases each). CDR1 SGHTA and CDR2 FQGNSA come from the germline V gene. The CDR3 covers 16 residues. V shed 1 base and J shed 2 bases, with 15 bases lying between them. The CDR3 spells CASSLVGTETPYEQYF. In DNA form, the CDR3 reads TGTGCCAGCAGCTTAGTTGGGACGGAAACACCCTACGAGCAGTACTTC.

The chain carries TRBV20-1 and TRBJ2-3; D unclear. Germline CDR1 is DFQATT and CDR2 is SNEGSKA (reference sequence). Trimming stripped 2 bases from V and 2 bases from J, with 8 bases between. The CDR3 contains 13 residues. CDR3 loop: CSARTPITDTQYF. CDR3 in DNA: TGCAGTGCTAGAACTCCCATCACAGATACGCAGTATTTT.

This clonotype was seen a few times. The chain employs TRBV4-1 and TRBJ2-3; D not resolved. Germline CDR1 is MGHRA and CDR2 is YSYEKL. V gave up 4 bases and J gave up 2 bases, with 13 bases separating them. The CDR3 length is 15 residues. The CDR3 protein is CASSPGYGDTDTQYF. Here the CDR3 DNA reads TGCGCCAGCAGCCCTGGATATGGCGACACAGATACGCAGTATTTT.

This sequence joins TRBV20-1 and TRBJ2-7; TRBD2 matches 8 bases. CDR1 is DFQATT and CDR2 is SNEGSKA in the germline V gene (reference sequence). CDR3 size: 17 residues. V lost 6 bases, J lost 3 bases, and 19 bases stayed unmatched. DNA of the CDR3: TGCAGTGCCAAGAGCGGGGGTCCCTCTCCATCTCACTACGAGCAGTACTTC. This codes for CSAKSGGPSPSHYEQYF.

A few counts support this clonotype. The chain has TRBV27 and TRBJ2-5; D unclear. Judging by the DNA end, TRBJ2-7 fits better; the J call may be wrong. Germline loops: CDR1 MNHEY, CDR2 SMNVEV (reference sequence). The CDR3 is made up of 15 amino acids. This CDR3 is CASSLGQSSTYEQYF. The DNA of the CDR3 is TGTGCCAGCAGTTTAGGGCAGAGCTCGACCTACGAGCAGTACTTC.

This chain uses TRBV27 with TRBJ2-7, with 7 bases fitting TRBD1. Germline trimming cut 0 bases from V and 2 bases from J; bases unmatched to any gene: 4. Germline assignment: CDR1 MNHEY and CDR2 SMNVEV (reference sequence). The CDR3 has 15 residues. CDR3 sequence (DNA): TGTGCCAGCAGTTTATCCCAGGGGGTGCCCTACGAGCAGTACTTC. Translated, it gives CASSLSQGVPYEQYF.

The genes are TRBV4-1 and TRBJ1-5; 8 bases fit TRBD1. V dropped 2 bases and J dropped 6; count of bases not matched to a gene: 6. The CDR3 runs 15 residues. CDR1 and CDR2 from the germline V gene are MGHRA and YSYEKL. The CDR3 DNA is TGCGCCAGCAGCCAATTCGGACAGGGAGGTCAGCCCCAGCATTTT. This encodes CASSQFGQGGQPQHF.

The gene calls are TRBV10-3 and TRBJ2-1; D call uncertain. The CDR3 loop spans 12 amino acids. Trimming removed 6 bases from V and 5 bases from J, with 8 bases in between. Germline assignment: CDR1 ENHRY and CDR2 SYGVKD. The CDR3 sequence is CAISPDNNEQFF. In DNA form, the CDR3 reads TGTGCCATCAGCCCCGACAACAATGAGCAGTTCTTC.

The chain carries TRBV20-1 and TRBJ2-3, with 7 bases lining up with TRBD1. V gave up 5 bases and J gave up 2 bases; unmatched junction bases: 4. The CDR3 contains 13 residues. Germline CDR1 is DFQATT and CDR2 is SNEGSKA (reference sequence). The CDR3 loop reads CSAPDRNTDTQYF. CDR3 coding DNA: TGCAGTGCTCCGGACAGGAACACAGATACGCAGTATTTT.